Presented here are 19 T cell receptor beta chains from one specimen sequenced in a study of blood T cell repertoires in COVID-19. Sequenced by immunoSEQ multiplex PCR; TCRdb stores in-frame clones only, minus some. Of a few hundred thousand clones in the sample, around nine tenths were seen once. The sequenced sample consisted of peripheral blood. Receptors were obtained from a woman in her 70s with active or convalescent COVID-19.

The gene calls are TRBV6-2 or TRBV6-3 and TRBJ1-1; 7 nucleotides agree with TRBD1. The CDR3 covers 13 residues. Looked up from germline, CDR1 is MNHEY and CDR2 is SVGEGT. V dropped 4 bases and J dropped 4; count of bases not matched to a gene: 3. CDR3 protein: CASSWDRGTEAFF. The CDR3 nucleotides read TGTGCCAGCAGTTGGGACAGAGGCACTGAAGCTTTCTTT.

The V and J genes are TRBV4-3 and TRBJ2-2; D ambiguous. V shed 2 bases and J shed 7 bases, with 14 bases lying between them. The CDR3 sequence is 15 residues long. CDR1 and CDR2 from the germline V gene are LGHNA and YSLEER. CDR3 in DNA: TGCGCCAGCAGCCAATACGAGGCTGTCAACGGGGAGCTGTTTTTT. It codes for CASSQYEAVNGELFF.

The chain combines TRBV11-3 with TRBJ2-1, with 7 nucleotides matching TRBD2. V lost 2 bases to trimming and J lost 7 bases; unmatched junction nucleotides: 8. The germline V gene has CDR1 SGHNT and CDR2 YENEEA. This CDR3 contains 15 residues. This CDR3 is CASSLSGAFQNEQFF. The CDR3 DNA is TGTGCCAGCAGCTTAAGCGGGGCCTTCCAGAATGAGCAGTTCTTC. The variable domain in full, with the rest retrieved from reference TRBV11-3 and TRBJ2-1, is EAGVVQSPRYKIIEKKQPVAFWCNPISGHNTLYWYLQNLGQGPELLIRYENEEAVDDSQLPKDRFSAERLKGVDSTLKIQPAELGDSAVYLCASSLSGAFQNEQFFGPGTRLTVL.

The chain combines TRBV6-1 with TRBJ1-2; 8 bases align to TRBD1. CDR1 is MNHNS, CDR2 SASEGT, per germline. The ends lost 1 base at V and 10 bases at J; junction bases unmatched: 5. This CDR3 is built from 13 residues. The CDR3 reads CASSEVWTGHYTF. DNA of the CDR3: TGTGCCAGCAGTGAAGTTTGGACAGGGCACTACACCTTC.

The DNA for the CDR3 is TGCGCCAGCAGCTTATCCGGGGGGTCTCACGAGCAGTACTTC. Translation: CASSLSGGSHEQYF. The gene calls are TRBV5-1 and TRBJ2-7; 7 positions match TRBD2. There are 14 residues in the CDR3. V lost 2 bases, J lost 5 bases, and 7 bases stayed unmatched. Per germline, CDR1 SGHRS and CDR2 YFSETQ.

CDR3 coding DNA: TGCAGCGTACGACCAACAGGGTTTGAAGCTTTCTTT. Protein sequence: CSVRPTGFEAFF. V usage is TRBV29-1 and J usage is TRBJ1-1, with TRBD1 as a possible D gene (6 bases). Germline loops: CDR1 SQVTM, CDR2 ANQGSEA. V was cut by 6 bases and J by 7 bases, with 15 bases left in between. The CDR3 totals 12 residues.

The V gene is TRBV7-2, the J gene TRBJ1-1; D call uncertain. Germline assignment: CDR1 SGHTA and CDR2 FQGNSA. This CDR3 has 13 residues. V lost 7 bases and J lost 3, with 12 bases in between. The CDR3 DNA is TGTGCCAGCACCACTCAACCGCACACTGAAGCTTTCTTT. Protein: CASTTQPHTEAFF.

The chain joins TRBV19 to TRBJ1-5; perhaps TRBD1 as D (6 bases). The V gene lost 7 bases and the J gene lost 2 bases, with 12 bases spanning the gap. The CDR3 runs to 14 residues. Germline CDR1 is LNHDA and CDR2 is SQIVND (reference sequence). The CDR3 DNA follows: TGTGCCAGTACCGAAGCAGGGGGCAATCAGCCCCAGCATTTT. This codes for CASTEAGGNQPQHF. Full variable domain (missing parts from reference TRBV19 and TRBJ1-5): DGGITQSPKYLFRKEGQNVTLSCEQNLNHDAMYWYRQDPGQGLRLIYYSQIVNDFQKGDIAEGYSVSREKKESFPLTVTSAQKNPTAFYLCASTEAGGNQPQHFGDGTRLSIL.

The rearrangement uses TRBV12-3 or TRBV12-4 and TRBJ1-1, with D possibly being TRBD1 (6 bases). V gave up 10 bases and J gave up 12 bases, with 21 bases separating them. This CDR3 region has 12 residues. CDR3 sequence (DNA): TGTGCCACCGGCAGGGAGCGGGACACCCCTTTCTTT. Its protein is CATGRERDTPFF.

The chain employs TRBV25-1 and TRBJ1-2; no reliable D call. Trimming removed 3 bases at V and 2 bases at J, with 13 bases between. The CDR3 loop spans 15 amino acids. The germline CDR1 and CDR2 sequences are MGHDK and SYGVNS. The CDR3, as DNA: TGTGCCAGCAGTGATACAGTTAAAAGAAACTATGGCTACACCTTC. Its translation: CASSDTVKRNYGYTF.

The V and J genes are TRBV5-1 and TRBJ2-2, with 12 nucleotides matching TRBD2. This CDR3 is built from 16 residues. CDR1 and CDR2 from the germline V gene are SGHRS and YFSETQ. The trim removed 2 bases at V and 4 bases at J, leaving 3 bases unmatched. CDR3 nucleotide sequence: TGCGCCAGCAGCTTCCGGACTAGCGGGGCCACCGGGGAGCTGTTTTTT. The encoded protein is CASSFRTSGATGELFF.

This chain links TRBV19 with TRBJ2-1; 10 nucleotides align to TRBD1. The V segment lost 7 bases and the J segment 5 bases; nucleotides outside the gene matches: 5. CDR3 size: 14 residues. Looked up from germline, CDR1 is LNHDA and CDR2 is SQIVND (reference sequence). The CDR3, as DNA: TGTGCCAGTACCCGGGGACAGGGGCACAATGAGCAGTTCTTC. Protein sequence: CASTRGQGHNEQFF.

The chain links TRBV5-4 to TRBJ1-3, with 11 bases that match TRBD1. This CDR3 has 16 residues. Germline V CDR1 and CDR2: SGHNT, YYREEE (reference sequence). V was clipped by 0 bases and J by 7 bases; unmatched bases: 6. The CDR3: CASSLAGTGGGNTIYF. The CDR3 nucleotides are TGTGCCAGCAGCTTGGCTGGGACAGGGGGAGGGAACACCATATATTTT.

In its sample, this clone was seen once. This rearrangement joins TRBV19 to TRBJ1-2, with D tentatively TRBD1 (6 bases). CDR1 LNHDA and CDR2 SQIVND come from the germline V gene (reference sequence). V lost 5 bases and J lost 5, with 12 bases in between. This CDR3 spans 13 amino acids. The DNA for the CDR3 is TGTGCCAGTAGTCTCAGGGGCGGGTATGGCTACACCTTC. The encoded protein is CASSLRGGYGYTF.

The chain is built from TRBV29-1 and TRBJ1-5; D is perhaps TRBD1 (5 bases). V dropped 4 bases and J dropped 0 bases, with 7 bases sitting between them. There are 13 residues in the CDR3. Per the germline V gene, CDR1 is SQVTM and CDR2 is ANQGSEA. CDR3 region: CSVGGDSNQPQHF. CDR3 bases: TGCAGCGTTGGGGGGGATAGCAATCAGCCCCAGCATTTT. Using reference TRBV29-1 and TRBJ1-5 for the parts outside the CDR3, the full variable domain is SAVISQKPSRDICQRGTSLTIQCQVDSQVTMMFWYRQQPGQSLTLIATANQGSEATYESGFVIDKFPISRPNLTFSTLTVSNMSPEDSSIYLCSVGGDSNQPQHFGDGTRLSIL.

The chain carries TRBV12-1 and TRBJ2-2; the table calls TRBD2, which could not be checked here. TRBV12-1 is a known pseudogene. The CDR3 is 18 residues long. For the CDR3, the DNA is TGTGCCAGCAGCCCTTCAAGATCTAGCGGAGCATTCACCGGGGAGCTGTTTTTT. Its translation: CASSPSRSSGAFTGELFF.

On this clone itself: The CDR3 end shows no conserved phenylalanine or tryptophan, and so a read error is likely. The DNA is omitted, as the CDR3 cannot be located on it reliably, and the CDR3 follows TCRdb's listing. This chain joins TRBV11-2 and TRBJ1-3; the table's TRBD1 call for D was not verified on the DNA. Germline-derived CDR1 and CDR2 are SGHAT and FQNNGV. The CDR3 spans 11 amino acids, including both terminal residues. CDR3 region: CASTAGTGVTL.

The chain is built from TRBV5-6 and TRBJ2-7; 9 bases line up with TRBD1. V was pared by 1 base and J by 3 bases, with 8 bases of the junction left unmatched. This CDR3 comprises 16 residues. Germline CDR1 reads SGHDT; CDR2 reads YYEEEE. CDR3 region: CASSLPDRGEVYEQYF. The CDR3 nucleotides are TGTGCCAGCAGCTTGCCGGACAGGGGAGAAGTCTACGAGCAGTACTTC.

This clone was recorded once. The chain recombines TRBV18 with TRBJ2-2; D might be TRBD1 (5 bases). The CDR3 covers 15 residues. Germline assignment: CDR1 KGHSH and CDR2 LQKENI. The germline V and J ends were trimmed by 2 bases and 3 bases, with 10 bases remaining between them. The CDR3 DNA is TGTGCCAGCTCACCATCCCAGGGTGACACCGGGGAGCTGTTTTTT. This sequence encodes CASSPSQGDTGELFF.